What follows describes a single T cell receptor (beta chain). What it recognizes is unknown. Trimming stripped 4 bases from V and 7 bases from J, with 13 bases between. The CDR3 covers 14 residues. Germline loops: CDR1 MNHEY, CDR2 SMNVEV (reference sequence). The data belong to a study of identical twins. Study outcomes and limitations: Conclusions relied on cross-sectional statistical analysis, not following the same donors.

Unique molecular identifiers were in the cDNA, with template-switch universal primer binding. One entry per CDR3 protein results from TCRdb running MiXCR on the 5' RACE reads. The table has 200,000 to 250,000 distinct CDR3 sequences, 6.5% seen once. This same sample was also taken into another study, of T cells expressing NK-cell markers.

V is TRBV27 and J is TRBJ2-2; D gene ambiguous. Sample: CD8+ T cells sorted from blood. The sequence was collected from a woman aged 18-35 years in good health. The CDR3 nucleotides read TGTGCCAGCAGTTCAACCCAGACGGGCGGGGAGCTGTTTTTT. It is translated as CASSSTQTGGELFF.